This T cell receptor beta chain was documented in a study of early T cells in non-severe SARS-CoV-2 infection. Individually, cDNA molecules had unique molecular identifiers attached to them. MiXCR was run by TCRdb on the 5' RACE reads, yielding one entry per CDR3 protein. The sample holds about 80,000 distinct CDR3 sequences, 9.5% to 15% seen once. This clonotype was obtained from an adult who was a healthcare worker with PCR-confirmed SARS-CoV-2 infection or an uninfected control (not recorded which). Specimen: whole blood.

The CDR3 protein is CASSLMGGLNTEAFF. CDR3 in DNA: TGTGCCAGCAGCTTAATGGGAGGCTTGAACACTGAAGCTTTCTTT. The rearrangement uses TRBV7-3 and TRBJ1-1; no firm D call. The CDR3 totals 15 residues. Germline values: CDR1 SGHTA, CDR2 FQGTGA. Trimming removed 1 base at V and 0 bases at J, with 9 bases between.